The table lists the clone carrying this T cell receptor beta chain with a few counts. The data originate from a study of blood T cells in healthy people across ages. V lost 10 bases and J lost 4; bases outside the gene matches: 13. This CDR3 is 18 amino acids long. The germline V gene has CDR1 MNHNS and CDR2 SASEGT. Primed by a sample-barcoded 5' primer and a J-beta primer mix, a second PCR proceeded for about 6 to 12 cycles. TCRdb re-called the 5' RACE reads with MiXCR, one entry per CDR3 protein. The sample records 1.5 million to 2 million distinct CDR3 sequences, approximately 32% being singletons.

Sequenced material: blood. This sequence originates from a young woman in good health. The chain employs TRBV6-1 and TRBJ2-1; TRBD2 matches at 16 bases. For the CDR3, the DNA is TGTGCCAAGCGGGCGGGGACTAGCGGGGGGGCGGTTTACAATGAGCAGTTCTTC. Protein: CAKRAGTSGGAVYNEQFF.